This paragraph covers one T cell receptor beta chain sequence. Which antigen it targets is not known. No base quality information exists; no much larger clone differs at one position. Each collaborating institution followed its own protocols to collect whole blood in K2EDTA tubes. For TCRbeta analysis, collaborators shipped samples as frozen whole blood, isolated PBMCs, or DNA extracted from either of those sample types. This specimen comes from a study of blood T cell repertoires in COVID-19 (dated by TCRdb to about 2020). In the study overall: Samples from collaborators originated in the United States, Italy and Spain and spanned both the acute and convalescent phases of COVID-19. The repertoires were made available in a free public database intended to serve as a resource for research on the immune response to SARS-CoV-2. The prospective study material was composed of cDNA or gDNA derived from T cells, B-cell-depleted T cells, or PBMCs. The sample metadata nearly always contained a de-identified subject ID, COVID-19 status, age in years and sex. Where available, HLA class I and class II types were obtained from metadata supplied by the sample provider rather than from assay-based typing. The samples were drawn from the first 160 participants of the ongoing ImmuneRACE study and from under 1,500 subjects provided by 6 global collaborators. The dataset comprised deeply sampled blood TCRbeta repertoires from subjects exposed to, actively infected with, or recovered from COVID-19. Paper-wide results and their limitations: Clinical and demographic metadata were provided uncurated, with the amount varying by source and participant.

TCRbeta CDR3 regions were amplified from genomic DNA using the immunoSEQ Assay, a bias-controlled multiplex PCR. In the authors' own workflow: Nucleated cell counts per sample were estimated from amplification of reference gene primers within the assay. Sequence reads were collapsed and filtered to measure the absolute abundance of every unique TCRbeta CDR3 rearrangement. For each sample, productive Simpson clonality was calculated as the square root of Simpson's diversity index over productive rearrangements. TCRdb provides this immuneACCESS table in a form limited to in-frame rearrangements. Some clones are lacking; in checked studies, under half of them reflect an unresolved V gene, and why the rest are absent is not known. V and J calls and clone size are those listed in that table; D and trimming were worked out from the DNA. Present in this sample are under 300,000 clones, about 85% of which were seen just once. The top ten constitute around 6.5% of the sample.

V is cut by 2 bases and J by 6 bases, and the space between the germline ends is 6 bases. Taken from the germline V gene (reference sequence), the CDR1 and CDR2 loops are DFQATT and SNEGSKA. Its CDR3 holds 11 amino acids, cysteine through phenylalanine. The read is trimmed to its CDR3 DNA, 33 bases read in frame from base 1. This clonotype originated in a woman in her fifties or sixties with active or convalescent COVID-19. Sample: peripheral blood. The chain was built from TRBV20-1 and TRBJ2-3; the D gene identity is not certain. CDR3 protein: CSARIRDTQYF. The DNA sequence follows: TGCAGTGCTAGAATCCGGGATACGCAGTATTTT.